This T cell receptor (beta chain) is from a study of CD8 T cells in Susac syndrome. Turning to the study itself: Sequenced Susac syndrome patients included roughly six with clinically active disease and 8 or 9 in remission. When their blood was taken, the Susac syndrome patients had either not yet had any therapy, were taking corticosteroids, or were taking intravenous immunoglobulin alone. Study-level findings and limits: As acknowledged by the study, its TCR sequencing and HLA analysis included a relatively small number of individuals.

Reverse transcription of about 0.5 to 1 ug RNA used random hexamers. TCR beta CDR3 was amplified by immunoSEQ covering 54 Vbeta and 13 Jbeta. TCRdb used MiXCR to reprocess the immunoSEQ multiplex PCR reads, holding one entry per CDR3 protein. Here the sample spans roughly 100,000 distinct CDR3 sequences, roughly 94% being singletons. The CDR3 runs 15 residues. V gave up 4 bases and J gave up 4 bases; unmatched junction bases: 7. Germline V gene lookup returns CDR1 SGHVS and CDR2 FQNEAQ. As for this clonotype: The antigen is not known.

The sequenced material came from CD8+ T cells from PBMCs. This rearrangement joins TRBV7-8 to TRBJ2-4; TRBD1 matches 7 bases. This clonotype was obtained from a human donor with Susac syndrome. The CDR3 nucleotides are TGTGCCAGCAGCTCCAGCTGGGACAGTAAAAACATTCAGTACTTC. Its protein is CASSSSWDSKNIQYF.